A selection of T cell receptor beta chains follows, all from one sample in a study of cytomegalovirus exposure and HLA in healthy donors. Libraries were prepared by immunoSEQ multiplex PCR; TCRdb keeps only in-frame clonotypes and omits some of them. The table includes some 130,000 clones, approximately 80% detected once. The sample consisted of PBMCs. Receptors were obtained from a man aged 40-55 years in good health and CMV-seronegative. Each CDR3 is given with its conserved first and last residue. The order of the fields is J gene, D gene, V gene, CDR3 protein. D genes are given only for firm matches.

>TRBJ1-5|-|TRBV28
CASTLTRTDRPPQHF
>TRBJ2-1|-|TRBV6-1
CASRTQSNEQFF
>TRBJ2-7|-|TRBV7-2
CASSGPDRRASIVHEQYF
>TRBJ2-7|-|TRBV2
CASRSGGAPGEQYF
>TRBJ1-1|TRBD1|TRBV29-1
CSYVKGDRGRREAFF
>TRBJ2-6|-|TRBV15
CATSREWGAGANVLTF
>TRBJ1-2|TRBD1|TRBV30
CAWGRGATIGGYTF
>TRBJ1-5|-|TRBV5-1
CASSPGTQNQPQHF
>TRBJ2-5|TRBD2|TRBV5-4
CASSLVGASGITQYF
>TRBJ2-7|-|TRBV7-8
CASSLEGPSEQYF
>TRBJ2-2|TRBD1|TRBV27
CASGRDRGLLASTGELFF
>TRBJ1-1|-|TRBV28
CASRPGHKNTEAFF
>TRBJ1-2|TRBD1|TRBV28
CASSWTGSLGYTF
>TRBJ2-3|TRBD2|TRBV5-4
CASSLASGRSDTQYF
>TRBJ2-7|TRBD2|TRBV6-5
CASSRTSAYEQYF
>TRBJ1-1|TRBD1|TRBV5-1
CASSSPSGQGNTEAFF
>TRBJ1-4|TRBD1|TRBV2
CASTRQGATNEKLFF
>TRBJ1-5|-|TRBV28
CASSSRGGRRYSNQPQHF
>TRBJ2-3|-|TRBV7-9
CASSRDNTQYF
>TRBJ1-5|-|TRBV28
CASRTGTYNQPQHF
>TRBJ2-3|TRBD2|TRBV18
CASSPPLAGGLNF
>TRBJ1-6|-|TRBV7-2
CASSLDGGFGSPLHF
>TRBJ1-2|-|TRBV19
CASSTQPGSYGYTF
>TRBJ2-2|TRBD1|TRBV6-5
CASTTDRENTGELFF
>TRBJ1-1|TRBD1|TRBV29-1
CSVDRGRGTEAFF
>TRBJ1-2|-|TRBV10-3
CAITNTGGSGYTF
>TRBJ1-1|-|TRBV19
CASSMGTLALNTEAFF
>TRBJ1-2|-|TRBV30
CAWTLPGVQRAYTF
>TRBJ2-1|TRBD1|TRBV5-1
CASSGTAPLDEQFF
>TRBJ2-1|TRBD2|TRBV10-3
CAISGLAGENEQFF
>TRBJ2-2|TRBD1|TRBV5-8
CASSLGQGRSGELFF
>TRBJ2-3|TRBD1|TRBV15
CATSRDYRTGIDTQYF
>TRBJ1-5|-|TRBV5-1
CASSLEGDSNQPQHF
>TRBJ2-7|-|TRBV5-6
CASSRQTVRAYEQYF
>TRBJ1-1|-|TRBV30
CAWRPQDRLNTEAFF
>TRBJ2-5|-|TRBV9
CASSLAVQETQYF
>TRBJ2-5|TRBD2|TRBV5-1
CASSSQGGSQETQYF
>TRBJ2-1|-|TRBV7-8
CASSQRLEEQFF
>TRBJ2-1|-|TRBV7-9
CASRPPSTSPGGEQFF
>TRBJ2-1|-|TRBV5-1
CASSPFPEALNEQFF
>TRBJ2-2|-|TRBV30
CAWSVERAYHTGELFF
>TRBJ2-1|TRBD2|TRBV5-6
CASSLYSGGYNEQFF
>TRBJ2-1|TRBD1|TRBV2
CASREDRGGYNEQFF
>TRBJ2-3|TRBD2|TRBV30
CASTREDLSTDTQYF
>TRBJ1-2|-|TRBV27
CASSLAAGPYGYTF
>TRBJ1-4|TRBD1|TRBV19
CASNRGLEKLFF
>TRBJ2-5|TRBD2|TRBV2
CASTLAGGETQYF
>TRBJ2-5|-|TRBV28
CASSVTGAQYF